Below are 20 T cell receptor beta chains sequenced from a single sample in a study of T cells after yellow fever vaccination. From the 5' RACE reads, TCRdb called clonotypes with MiXCR, one entry per CDR3 protein. Here the sample spans around 350,000 distinct CDR3 sequences, approximately 10% being singletons. The sequencing here drew on PBMCs, taken on the day of the first yellow fever vaccination. The receptors come from a man between 18 and 29 years old who received the YFV17D yellow fever vaccine.

The chain employs TRBV4-1 and TRBJ1-3; D gene unclear. The CDR3 is made up of 16 amino acids. CDR1 is MGHRA, CDR2 YSYEKL, per germline. Trimming took 2 bases from V and 2 from J, leaving 13 bases between them. The CDR3: CASSQFSGITGNTIYF. In DNA form, the CDR3 reads TGCGCCAGCAGCCAATTCTCGGGGATAACTGGAAACACCATATATTTT.

This clonotype has more than one count but fewer than ten. The rearrangement links TRBV12-3 or TRBV12-4 to TRBJ2-6; D may match TRBD1 or TRBD2 (5 bases each). Trimming stripped 3 bases from V and 2 bases from J, with 8 bases between. The CDR3 is 15 amino acids. CDR3 nucleotides: TGTGCCAGCAGTTTGTCGGGGCCTGGGGCCAACGTCCTGACTTTC. Its translation is CASSLSGPGANVLTF.

The V call is TRBV4-3, the J call TRBJ2-7; 8 bases fit TRBD1. The CDR3 loop spans 16 amino acids. With V trimmed by 4 bases and J by 3 bases, 11 bases remained unmatched. Germline V gene sequence: CDR1 LGHNA, CDR2 YSLEER. CDR3 sequence: CASSLEPSGTGYEQYF. In DNA form, the CDR3 reads TGCGCCAGCAGCCTGGAGCCCTCGGGGACAGGCTACGAGCAGTACTTC.

This clonotype has a handful of counts. V and J are TRBV10-2 and TRBJ2-1; 12 bases are a match to TRBD2. CDR3 size: 17 residues. V was clipped by 5 bases and J by 9 bases; unmatched bases: 14. Germline CDR1 is WSHSY and CDR2 is SAAADI. The CDR3, as DNA: TGCGCCAGCAGTTCTACCTGGCCTAGCGGGGGGGCAGGTGAGCAGTTCTTC. The encoded protein is CASSSTWPSGGAGEQFF.

Only a few counts were recorded for this clonotype. The chain uses TRBV18 and TRBJ2-1, with TRBD2 matching 11 bases. J gave up 4 bases and V 0 bases, and 8 bases lay outside the gene matches. Germline CDR1 is KGHSH and CDR2 is LQKENI. The CDR3 consists of 18 residues. The CDR3 DNA is TGTGCCAGCTCACCACCGTCGGCCCTAGCGGGGGGTTACAATGAGCAGTTCTTC. Translating it yields CASSPPSALAGGYNEQFF. The full variable domain, rest sourced from reference TRBV18 and TRBJ2-1, is NAGVMQNPRHLVRRRGQEARLRCSPMKGHSHVYWYRQLPEEGLKFMVYLQKENIIDESGMPKERFSAEFPKEGPSILRIQQVVRGDSAAYFCASSPPSALAGGYNEQFFGPGTRLTVL.

This clonotype was detected ten times or more. The rearrangement uses TRBV5-1 and TRBJ2-3, with D possibly being TRBD1 (5 bases). CDR3 size: 15 residues. CDR1 and CDR2 from the germline V gene are SGHRS and YFSETQ. V lost 2 bases and J 2 bases, leaving 12 bases between the germline ends. The chain's CDR3 is CASSFQGHDTDTQYF. In DNA form, the CDR3 reads TGCGCCAGCAGCTTTCAGGGCCACGACACAGATACGCAGTATTTT.

The chain couples TRBV4-3 to TRBJ1-2; 9 positions agree with TRBD1. The CDR3 contains 15 residues. The germline V gene has CDR1 LGHNA and CDR2 YSLEER. V lost 0 bases to trimming and J lost 7 bases; unmatched junction nucleotides: 6. CDR3 sequence: CASSQDSDRGFGYTF. CDR3 nucleotide sequence: TGCGCCAGCAGCCAAGATTCGGACAGGGGTTTTGGCTACACCTTC.

This clonotype was recorded many times. CDR3 DNA sequence: TGCGCCAGCAGCTTGCAGACAGACCAGAACACCGGGGAGCTGTTTTTT. Its protein product is CASSLQTDQNTGELFF. The V and J genes are TRBV5-1 and TRBJ2-2; D is possibly TRBD1 (5 bases). The germline V gene has CDR1 SGHRS and CDR2 YFSETQ. Trimming left V 1 base short and J 1 base short, with 11 bases between. This CDR3 has 16 residues.

This clonotype was counted between two and nine times. The J gene is TRBJ2-2, the V gene TRBV19, with 7 positions matching TRBD1. The germline V gene has CDR1 LNHDA and CDR2 SQIVND (reference sequence). Trimming took 3 bases from V and 3 from J; bases not matched to a gene: 7. This CDR3 has 16 residues. The CDR3 loop is CASSMRGGRDTGELFF. CDR3 nucleotide sequence: TGTGCCAGTAGTATGAGAGGGGGCCGGGACACCGGGGAGCTGTTTTTT.

This clonotype has a handful of counts. The chain has TRBV28 and TRBJ1-2; 10 bases fit TRBD1. The CDR3 sequence is 15 residues long. Germline loops: CDR1 MDHEN, CDR2 SYDVKM. The ends lost 1 base at V and 5 bases at J; junction bases unmatched: 4. The CDR3 sequence is CASSLFGTGEYGYTF. CDR3 nucleotide sequence: TGTGCCAGCAGTTTATTCGGGACAGGGGAGTATGGCTACACCTTC.

This clonotype showed up just a few times. The chain has TRBV5-1 and TRBJ2-4; TRBD1 is a possible D gene (5 bases). The germline gives CDR1 SGHRS, CDR2 YFSETQ. The CDR3 contains 14 residues. Trimming removed 0 bases at V and 2 bases at J, with 6 bases between. Here the CDR3 reads CASSLGQTKNIQYF. The CDR3 DNA reads TGCGCCAGCAGCTTGGGACAGACCAAAAACATTCAGTACTTC.

This clonotype was picked up a small number of times. V and J are TRBV7-2 and TRBJ1-1; D is undetermined. V was pared by 6 bases and J by 4 bases, with 12 bases between. The CDR3 runs to 13 residues. Germline V CDR1 and CDR2: SGHTA, FQGNSA. In DNA form, the CDR3 reads TGTGCCAGCAGTATACCCCCGGGCACTGAAGCTTTCTTT. As protein: CASSIPPGTEAFF.

The chain is built from TRBV19 and TRBJ2-6; D unclear. V was clipped by 4 bases and J by 0 bases, with 10 bases between them. The CDR3 runs 16 residues. Germline V gene lookup returns CDR1 LNHDA and CDR2 SQIVND (reference sequence). This CDR3 is CASSNGGVSGANVLTF. CDR3 coding DNA: TGTGCCAGTAGTAATGGTGGTGTCTCTGGGGCCAACGTCCTGACTTTC.

This clonotype was observed a handful of times. The chain links TRBV12-3 or TRBV12-4 to TRBJ2-7, with 9 bases that match TRBD1. With V trimmed by 3 bases and J by 3 bases, 0 bases remained unmatched. The CDR3 is made up of 13 amino acids. The CDR3 loop reads CASSLTGGYEQYV. The CDR3 bases are TGTGCCAGCAGTTTGACAGGGGGCTACGAGCAGTACGTC.

In this sample, this clonotype turned up a few times. The chain has TRBV20-1 and TRBJ2-5; 7 bases match TRBD2. Germline assignment: CDR1 DFQATT and CDR2 SNEGSKA (reference sequence). J was trimmed by 9 bases and V by 1 base; bases with no gene match: 14. This CDR3 has 15 amino acids. CDR3 residues: CSARALGLGELSQYF. In DNA, the CDR3 is TGCAGTGCTAGAGCCCTCGGACTAGGGGAATTGTCCCAGTACTTC.

V gene TRBV30 combines with J gene TRBJ1-5; TRBD1 might be the D (5 bases). The CDR3 loop spans 13 amino acids. Trimming left V 2 bases short and J 2 bases short, with 7 bases between. Germline-derived CDR1 and CDR2 are GTSNPN and SVGIG (reference sequence). CDR3: CAWSIQGNQPQHF. The CDR3 DNA reads as TGTGCCTGGAGTATACAGGGCAATCAGCCCCAGCATTTT. Variable domain in full (rest from reference TRBV30 and TRBJ1-5): SQTIHQWPATLVQPVGSPLSLECTVEGTSNPNLYWYRQAAGRGLQLLFYSVGIGQISSEVPQNLSASRPQDRQFILSSKKLLLSDSGFYLCAWSIQGNQPQHFGDGTRLSIL.

The gene calls are TRBV6-5 and TRBJ2-5; maybe TRBD1 (6 bases). The germline V and J ends were trimmed by 0 bases and 4 bases, with 12 bases remaining between them. In germline, CDR1 is MNHEY, CDR2 SVGAGI. This CDR3 has 15 residues. CDR3 in DNA: TGTGCCAGCAGTTACTCCACAGGGCTCCTAGAGACCCAGTACTTC. Translated: CASSYSTGLLETQYF.

This chain joins TRBV20-1 and TRBJ2-1; D is uncertain. The CDR3 spans 14 residues. Germline assignment: CDR1 DFQATT and CDR2 SNEGSKA (reference sequence). V was pared by 2 bases and J by 0 bases, with 8 bases between. CDR3 in DNA: TGCAGTGCTAGACCGGAAAGCTCCTACAATGAGCAGTTCTTC. Translating gives CSARPESSYNEQFF.

V gene TRBV20-1 combines with J gene TRBJ2-1; 7 positions match TRBD1. The CDR3 totals 16 residues. V gave up 0 bases and J gave up 0 bases; unmatched junction bases: 5. Germline loops: CDR1 DFQATT, CDR2 SNEGSKA (reference sequence). This chain's CDR3 is CSARDSGGASYNEQFF. The CDR3 DNA is TGCAGTGCTAGAGATTCAGGGGGTGCCTCCTACAATGAGCAGTTCTTC.

This clonotype has more than one count but fewer than ten. V usage is TRBV28 and J usage is TRBJ1-2; D is undetermined. CDR3 length: 15 amino acids. Trimming removed 2 bases at V and 2 bases at J, with 12 bases between. Germline V gene data show CDR1 as MDHEN and CDR2 as SYDVKM. CDR3 loop: CASSLNSAGNYGYTF. CDR3 in DNA: TGTGCCAGCAGTTTAAACAGTGCAGGAAACTATGGCTACACCTTC.